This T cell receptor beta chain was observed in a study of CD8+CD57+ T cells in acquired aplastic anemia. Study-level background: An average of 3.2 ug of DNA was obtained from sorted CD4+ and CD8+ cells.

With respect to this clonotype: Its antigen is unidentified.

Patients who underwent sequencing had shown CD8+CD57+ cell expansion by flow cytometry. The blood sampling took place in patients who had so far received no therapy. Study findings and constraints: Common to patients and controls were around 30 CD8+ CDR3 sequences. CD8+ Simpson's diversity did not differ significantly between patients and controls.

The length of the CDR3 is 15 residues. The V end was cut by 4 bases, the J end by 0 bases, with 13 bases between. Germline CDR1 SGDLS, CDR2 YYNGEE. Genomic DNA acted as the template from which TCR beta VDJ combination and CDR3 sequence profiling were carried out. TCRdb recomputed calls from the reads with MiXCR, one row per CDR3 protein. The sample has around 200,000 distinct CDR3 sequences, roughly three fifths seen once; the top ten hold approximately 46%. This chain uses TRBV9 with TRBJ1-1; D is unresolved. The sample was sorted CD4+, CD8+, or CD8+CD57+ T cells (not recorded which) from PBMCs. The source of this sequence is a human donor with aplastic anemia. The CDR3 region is CASSQGRLLNTEAFF. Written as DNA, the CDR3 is TGTGCCAGCAGCCAAGGAAGACTCCTGAACACTGAAGCTTTCTTT. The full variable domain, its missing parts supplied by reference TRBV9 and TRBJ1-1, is DSGVTQTPKHLITATGQRVTLRCSPRSGDLSVYWYQQSLDQGLQFLIQYYNGEERAKGNILERFSAQQFPDLHSELNLSSLELGDSALYFCASSQGRLLNTEAFFGQGTRLTVV.